This entry lists 27 T cell receptor beta chains sequenced from one sample in a study of shared clonotypes between healthy human individuals. The repertoire was sequenced with immunoSEQ multiplex PCR; TCRdb's copy has only in-frame clones and lacks some. The table shows approximately 720,000 clones, with 72% occurring only once. The sample was memory CD4+ T cells sorted from blood. Subset specified: CD45RA-negative fraction. The receptor set was obtained from a woman aged 25 to 45 in good health.

This clone has more than one count but fewer than ten. The chain joins TRBV7-9 to TRBJ2-5; TRBD1 might be the D (5 bases). CDR1 is SEHNR and CDR2 is FQNEAQ in the germline V gene (reference sequence). V lost 6 bases and J 0 bases, leaving 14 bases between the germline ends. CDR3 size: 15 residues. CDR3 DNA sequence: TGTGCCAGCAGACGACAGAACTCAAACCAAGAGACCCAGTACTTC. It is translated as CASRRQNSNQETQYF. Looking up the rest from reference TRBV7-9 and TRBJ2-5 gives the full variable domain: DTGVSQNPRHKITKRGQNVTFRCDPISEHNRLYWYRQTLGQGPEFLTYFQNEAQLEKSRLLSDRFSAERPKGSFSTLEIQRTEQGDSAMYLCASRRQNSNQETQYFGPGTRLLVL.

Remarks on this clone: The same CDR3 arises from other DNA sequences in this sample as well. The chain is built from TRBV29-1 and TRBJ2-3; D call uncertain. CDR3 size: 13 residues. The V gene's germline CDR1 is SQVTM and CDR2 ANQGSEA. V gave up 6 bases and J gave up 1 base, with 11 bases separating them. The CDR3 DNA sequence: TGCAGCGTACGGGCAAGGGGCACAGATACGCAGTATTTT. It translates to CSVRARGTDTQYF.

The V gene is TRBV7-2, the J gene TRBJ2-7, with TRBD2 matching over 12 bases. Looked up from germline, CDR1 is SGHTA and CDR2 is FQGNSA. The CDR3 consists of 15 residues. With 5 bases clipped from V and 5 bases from J, the junction kept 7 bases outside the gene matches. DNA of the CDR3: TGTGCCAGCAGCGTACCGACTAGCGGGAGCCACGAGCAGTACTTC. It specifies CASSVPTSGSHEQYF.

The table lists this clone with a count of one. The chain uses TRBV27 and TRBJ1-4; possibly TRBD1 for D (6 bases). This CDR3 comprises 15 residues. Trimming removed 5 bases from V and 5 bases from J, with 15 bases in between. Germline values: CDR1 MNHEY, CDR2 SMNVEV (reference sequence). As DNA, the CDR3 is TGTGCCAGCAGTCCCCAGACAGGCGGGAATGAAAAACTGTTTTTT. This gives the protein CASSPQTGGNEKLFF. Based on the CDR3 plus reference TRBV27 and TRBJ1-4, the full variable domain is EAQVTQNPRYLITVTGKKLTVTCSQNMNHEYMSWYRQDPGLGLRQIYYSMNVEVTDKGDVPEGYKVSRKEKRNFPLILESPSPNQTSLYFCASSPQTGGNEKLFFGSGTQLSVL.

This chain links TRBV10-3 with TRBJ2-6; 7 bases map to TRBD1. Germline V gene data show CDR1 as ENHRY and CDR2 as SYGVKD. The CDR3 runs to 15 residues. The ends lost 9 bases at V and 4 bases at J; junction bases unmatched: 9. The DNA of the CDR3 is TGTGCCATAGGACAGGCTGGATCGGGGGCCAACGTCCTGACTTTC. This encodes CAIGQAGSGANVLTF.

V gene TRBV10-3 combines with J gene TRBJ2-7; possibly TRBD2 for D (7 bases). The length of the CDR3 is 11 residues. V lost 10 bases and J 11 bases, leaving 18 bases between the germline ends. Germline V gene sequence: CDR1 ENHRY, CDR2 SYGVKD. DNA of the CDR3: TGTGCCACGGGGGGTACAGGGACGGAGTACTTC. It specifies CATGGTGTEYF.

This clone was found a few times. The rearrangement links TRBV7-6 to TRBJ2-3; D gene unclear. V lost 5 bases, J lost 1 base, and 19 bases lay in between. CDR1 SGHVS and CDR2 FNYEAQ come from the germline V gene. CDR3 length: 17 residues. This CDR3 is CASSPSYRVGRTDTQYF. The CDR3 DNA reads as TGTGCCAGCAGCCCATCGTATCGAGTGGGCCGCACAGATACGCAGTATTTT.

V and J are TRBV10-1 and TRBJ2-1; D perhaps matches TRBD2 (6 bases). This CDR3 has 18 residues. Trimming removed 0 bases from V and 14 bases from J, with 29 bases in between. The germline V gene encodes CDR1 WNHNN and CDR2 SYGVQD (reference sequence). The CDR3 here is CASSESAGPGAPGRGKFF. The CDR3 nucleotides are TGCGCCAGCAGTGAGTCGGCGGGGCCTGGGGCGCCCGGGAGAGGGAAGTTCTTC.

This clone was observed at least ten times. The genes are TRBV7-2 and TRBJ1-1; D unresolved. The V end lost 6 bases, the J end lost 3 bases, and 11 bases lay between the germline ends. CDR3 length: 13 amino acids. The V gene's germline CDR1 is SGHTA and CDR2 FQGNSA. CDR3 nucleotides: TGTGCCAGCAGAGAACAGCAGGACACTGAAGCTTTCTTT. This translates into CASREQQDTEAFF.

V gene TRBV4-1 combines with J gene TRBJ2-1, with 11 bases that match TRBD2. V was pared by 4 bases and J by 9 bases, with 8 bases of the junction left unmatched. The germline V gene has CDR1 MGHRA and CDR2 YSYEKL. The CDR3 length is 15 residues. The CDR3 nucleotides read TGCGCCAGCAGCCGTCTAGCGGGAGGCCTTGGTGAGCAGTTCTTC. Translated: CASSRLAGGLGEQFF.

This chain connects TRBV15 to TRBJ1-1; 7 nucleotides align to TRBD1. The J segment lost 6 bases and the V segment lost 0 bases, leaving 7 bases of the junction unmatched. CDR1 and CDR2 (germline): LNHNV, YYDKDF (reference sequence). CDR3 length: 15 residues. The CDR3 DNA follows: TGTGCCACCAGCAGAGACTACGGACAGGTGGCTGAAGCTTTCTTT. Translation: CATSRDYGQVAEAFF.

The chain has TRBV7-9 and TRBJ2-7; D is unresolved. The V gene's germline CDR1 is SEHNR and CDR2 FQNEAQ (reference sequence). The CDR3 covers 11 residues. V was shortened by 1 base and J by 6 bases, with 4 bases between the two germline ends. The CDR3 DNA reads as TGTGCCAGCAGCTTAGTTGGCGAGCAGTACTTC. It yields the protein CASSLVGEQYF. The whole variable domain, filled in from reference TRBV7-9 and TRBJ2-7, reads DTGVSQNPRHKITKRGQNVTFRCDPISEHNRLYWYRQTLGQGPEFLTYFQNEAQLEKSRLLSDRFSAERPKGSFSTLEIQRTEQGDSAMYLCASSLVGEQYFGPGTRLTVT.

The J gene is TRBJ1-3, the V gene TRBV6-6; D gene unclear. V lost 0 bases and J 4 bases, leaving 10 bases between the germline ends. The V gene's germline CDR1 is MNHNY and CDR2 SVGAGI (reference sequence). The CDR3 sequence is 15 residues long. This CDR3 is CASSYSSVGGNTIYF. The CDR3 DNA follows: TGTGCCAGCAGTTACTCTTCCGTGGGAGGAAACACCATATATTTT.

The chain is built from TRBV4-1 and TRBJ2-5; 8 bases map to TRBD2. CDR3 size: 15 residues. The V gene end was trimmed by 0 bases and the J gene end by 7 bases; junction bases not matched to a gene: 7. CDR1 is MGHRA and CDR2 is YSYEKL in the germline V gene. CDR3 in DNA: TGCGCCAGCAGCCAAGAGGCGGGGGGAAGAGGGACCCAGTACTTC. This codes for CASSQEAGGRGTQYF.

As concerns this clone: Other nucleotide sequences from this sample produce the same CDR3. The chain combines TRBV5-1 with TRBJ2-3; TRBD1 agrees at 7 bases. The CDR3 runs 14 residues. CDR1 and CDR2 from the germline V gene are SGHRS and YFSETQ. Trimming cost V 4 bases and J 1 base; bases outside gene matches: 3. Written as DNA, the CDR3 is TGCGCCAGCAGCGTCGGACAGGGCACAGATACGCAGTATTTT. Its protein product is CASSVGQGTDTQYF.

The chain recombines TRBV5-5 with TRBJ2-7; 12 bases line up with TRBD1. J was trimmed by 3 bases and V by 4 bases; bases with no gene match: 5. Looked up from germline, CDR1 is SGHKS and CDR2 is YYEKEE (reference sequence). The CDR3 contains 15 residues. CDR3 in amino acids: CASSPGTGGVYEQYF. DNA for the CDR3: TGTGCCAGCAGCCCAGGGACAGGGGGCGTCTACGAGCAGTACTTC.

This clone has a handful of counts. The chain couples TRBV4-2 to TRBJ2-5; unclear D gene. CDR1 and CDR2 from the germline V gene are LGHNA and YNFKEQ. This CDR3 is 12 amino acids long. The V and J ends lost 1 base and 4 bases respectively, with 4 bases between them. CDR3 amino acids: CASSQGTETQYF. The CDR3 nucleotides are TGTGCCAGCAGCCAAGGGACAGAGACCCAGTACTTC.

The chain uses TRBV25-1 and TRBJ2-2; D uncertain. CDR1 MGHDK and CDR2 SYGVNS come from the germline V gene. This CDR3 has 15 residues. Trimming took 1 base from V and 5 from J, leaving 11 bases between them. DNA for the CDR3: TGTGCCAGCAGTGAATCGGTGGAAGGGACCGGGGAGCTGTTTTTT. It translates to CASSESVEGTGELFF.

J is TRBJ1-1 and V is TRBV18; no clear D. CDR1 is KGHSH, CDR2 LQKENI, per germline. The CDR3 totals 15 residues. The V and J ends lost 1 base and 3 bases respectively, with 12 bases between them. DNA of the CDR3: TGTGCCAGCTCACCACTGGTCAATGTGGACACTGAAGCTTTCTTT. This codes for CASSPLVNVDTEAFF.

Concerning this clone itself: This same CDR3 is encoded by further DNA sequences in the sample. Written as DNA, the CDR3 is TGTGCCTGGAGTGTACCCGGACTAGCGGCTAGCACAGATACGCAGTATTTT. It codes for CAWSVPGLAASTDTQYF. The chain has TRBV30 and TRBJ2-3; 10 bases line up with TRBD2. Germline CDR1 reads GTSNPN; CDR2 reads SVGIG (reference sequence). Trimming removed 0 bases from V and 0 bases from J; junction bases left unmatched: 6. This CDR3 comprises 17 residues.

As DNA, the CDR3 is TGCGCCAGCAGCCCGGGGGCCGGACTAGGAGGATCAGATACGCAGTATTTT. This sequence encodes CASSPGAGLGGSDTQYF. The chain joins TRBV5-1 to TRBJ2-3, with D perhaps matching TRBD2 (7 bases). The CDR3 consists of 17 residues. Germline V lookup: CDR1 SGHRS, CDR2 YFSETQ. V gave up 4 bases and J gave up 4 bases, with 22 bases separating them.

V usage is TRBV10-3 and J usage is TRBJ2-7; the match to TRBD1 covers 9 bases. Germline V CDR1 and CDR2: ENHRY, SYGVKD. J gave up 0 bases and V 4 bases, and 4 bases lay outside the gene matches. The CDR3 consists of 15 residues. The CDR3 is CAISVGTGSSYEQYF. The DNA for the CDR3 is TGTGCCATCAGTGTTGGGACAGGGAGCTCCTACGAGCAGTACTTC.

V and J are TRBV5-8 and TRBJ2-5; D is perhaps TRBD2 (5 bases). Trimming took off 1 base at V and 4 bases at J, with 14 bases between the two ends. The CDR3 length is 15 residues. Germline CDR1 SGHTS, CDR2 YDEGEE. The CDR3 DNA reads TGTGCCAGCAGCTTGCGCGGGCCCGGTCGAGAGACCCAGTACTTC. Translating it yields CASSLRGPGRETQYF.

This clone appeared a few times. V and J are TRBV25-1 and TRBJ2-1; 10 positions match TRBD1. The CDR3 is made up of 18 amino acids. Germline V gene data show CDR1 as MGHDK and CDR2 as SYGVNS. Trimming took 1 base from V and 3 from J; bases not matched to a gene: 9. The CDR3: CASSEFDPGTGVYNEQFF. The CDR3 DNA is TGTGCCAGCAGTGAATTCGATCCCGGGACAGGGGTCTACAATGAGCAGTTCTTC.

The chain couples TRBV5-5 to TRBJ2-7, with a possible D match to TRBD1 (6 bases). Between the trimmed V and J ends, which lost 1 base and 0 bases, there was a span of 14 bases. The germline V gene has CDR1 SGHKS and CDR2 YYEKEE (reference sequence). This CDR3 contains 16 residues. CDR3 bases: TGTGCCAGCAGCTTGAACCCGCAGGGGAGCTCCTACGAGCAGTACTTC. Protein product: CASSLNPQGSSYEQYF.

This clone was recorded once. This chain uses TRBV5-6 with TRBJ1-2; no firm D call. Per the germline V gene, CDR1 is SGHDT and CDR2 is YYEEEE. V was trimmed by 2 bases and J by 8 bases, leaving 13 bases between them. This CDR3 region has 13 residues. CDR3 coding DNA: TGTGCCAGCAGCTTTCAGACCCCGGCGGGCTACACCTTC. Protein product: CASSFQTPAGYTF.

This clone was seen a single time. One base away lies a much larger clone, so this may be a sequencing read error. The chain combines TRBV2 with TRBJ2-5; D unclear. The germline gives CDR1 SNHLY, CDR2 FYNNEI. V gave up 7 bases and J gave up 1 base, with 1 base separating them. The CDR3 covers 10 residues. The CDR3 nucleotides read TGTGCCAGCACCCAAGAGACCCAGTACTTC. Translated: CASTQETQYF.